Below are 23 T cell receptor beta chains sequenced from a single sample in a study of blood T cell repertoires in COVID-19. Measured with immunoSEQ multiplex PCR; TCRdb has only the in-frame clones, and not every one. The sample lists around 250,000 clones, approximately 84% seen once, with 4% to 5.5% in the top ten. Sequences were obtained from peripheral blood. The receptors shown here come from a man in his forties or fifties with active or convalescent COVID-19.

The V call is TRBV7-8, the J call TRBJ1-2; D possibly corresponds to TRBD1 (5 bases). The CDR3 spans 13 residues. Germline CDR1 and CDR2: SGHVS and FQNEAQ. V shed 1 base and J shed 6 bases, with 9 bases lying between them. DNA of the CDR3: TGTGCCAGCAGCTTAGATACGGGGGATGGCTACACCTTC. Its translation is CASSLDTGDGYTF.

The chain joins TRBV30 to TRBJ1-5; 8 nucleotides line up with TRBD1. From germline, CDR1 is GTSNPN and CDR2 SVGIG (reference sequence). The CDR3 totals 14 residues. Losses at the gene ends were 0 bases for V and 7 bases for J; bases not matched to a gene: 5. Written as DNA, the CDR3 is TGTGCCTGGAGTGTGGCCGACAGGGGCCAGCCCCAGCATTTT. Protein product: CAWSVADRGQPQHF. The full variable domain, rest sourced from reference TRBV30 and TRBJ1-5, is SQTIHQWPATLVQPVGSPLSLECTVEGTSNPNLYWYRQAAGRGLQLLFYSVGIGQISSEVPQNLSASRPQDRQFILSSKKLLLSDSGFYLCAWSVADRGQPQHFGDGTRLSIL.

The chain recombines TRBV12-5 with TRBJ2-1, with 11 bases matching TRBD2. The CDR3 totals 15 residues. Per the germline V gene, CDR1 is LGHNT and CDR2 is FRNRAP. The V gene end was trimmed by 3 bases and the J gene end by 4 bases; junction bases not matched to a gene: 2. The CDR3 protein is CASGFSGGVYNEQFF. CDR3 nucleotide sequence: TGTGCTAGTGGTTTTAGCGGGGGGGTATACAATGAGCAGTTCTTC.

The CDR3 region has the DNA TGTGCCAGCACACCGGGGTACGGCTACGAGCAGTACTTC. Translated: CASTPGYGYEQYF. This chain joins TRBV5-4 and TRBJ2-7; D is possibly TRBD2 (5 bases). In germline, CDR1 is SGHNT, CDR2 YYREEE (reference sequence). There are 13 residues in the CDR3. Trimming removed 6 bases from V and 3 bases from J, with 13 bases in between.

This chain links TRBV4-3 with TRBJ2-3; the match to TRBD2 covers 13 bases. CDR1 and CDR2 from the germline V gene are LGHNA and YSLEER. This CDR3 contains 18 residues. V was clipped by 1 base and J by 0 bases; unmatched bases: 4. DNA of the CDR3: TGCGCCAGCAGCCAAGGGACTAGCGGGGGACCTAGCACAGATACGCAGTATTTT. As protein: CASSQGTSGGPSTDTQYF.

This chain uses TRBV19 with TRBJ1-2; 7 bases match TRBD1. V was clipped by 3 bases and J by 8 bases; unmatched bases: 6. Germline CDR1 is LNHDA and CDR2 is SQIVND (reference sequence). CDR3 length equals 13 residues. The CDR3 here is CASSIDRVRGYTF. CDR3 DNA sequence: TGTGCCAGTAGTATTGACAGGGTCCGGGGCTACACCTTC.

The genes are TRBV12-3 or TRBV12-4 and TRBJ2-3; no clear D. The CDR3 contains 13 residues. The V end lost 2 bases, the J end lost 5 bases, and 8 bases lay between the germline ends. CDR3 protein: CASSLISRDTQYF. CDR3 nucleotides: TGTGCCAGCAGTTTAATTTCTAGAGATACGCAGTATTTT.

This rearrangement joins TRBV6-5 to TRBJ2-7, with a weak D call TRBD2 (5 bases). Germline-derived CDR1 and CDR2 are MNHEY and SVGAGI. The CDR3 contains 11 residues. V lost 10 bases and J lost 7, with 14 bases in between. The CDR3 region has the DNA TGTGCCACCATTTTGTGGGAGGAGCAGTACTTC. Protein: CATILWEEQYF.

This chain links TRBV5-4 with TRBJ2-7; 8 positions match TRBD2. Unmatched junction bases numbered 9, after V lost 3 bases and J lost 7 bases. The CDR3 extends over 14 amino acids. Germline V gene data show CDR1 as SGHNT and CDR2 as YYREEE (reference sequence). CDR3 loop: CASSYGGGAGEQYF. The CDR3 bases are TGTGCCAGCAGCTACGGGGGGGGCGCGGGAGAGCAGTACTTC. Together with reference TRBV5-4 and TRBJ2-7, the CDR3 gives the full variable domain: ETGVTQSPTHLIKTRGQQVTLRCSSQSGHNTVSWYQQALGQGPQFIFQYYREEENGRGNFPPRFSGLQFPNYSSELNVNALELDDSALYLCASSYGGGAGEQYFGPGTRLTVT.

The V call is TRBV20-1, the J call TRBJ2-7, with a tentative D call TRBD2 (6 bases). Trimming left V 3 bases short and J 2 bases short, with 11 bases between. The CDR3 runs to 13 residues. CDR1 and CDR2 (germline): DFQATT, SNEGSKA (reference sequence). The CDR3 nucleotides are TGCAGTGCTAGTGGCGGGACCACCTACGAGCAGTACTTC. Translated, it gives CSASGGTTYEQYF.

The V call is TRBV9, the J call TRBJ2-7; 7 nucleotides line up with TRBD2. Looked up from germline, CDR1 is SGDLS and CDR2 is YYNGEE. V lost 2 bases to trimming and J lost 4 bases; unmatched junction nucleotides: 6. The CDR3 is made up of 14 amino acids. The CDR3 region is CASSVLAETYEQYF. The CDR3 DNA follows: TGTGCCAGCAGCGTGCTAGCGGAGACATACGAGCAGTACTTC.

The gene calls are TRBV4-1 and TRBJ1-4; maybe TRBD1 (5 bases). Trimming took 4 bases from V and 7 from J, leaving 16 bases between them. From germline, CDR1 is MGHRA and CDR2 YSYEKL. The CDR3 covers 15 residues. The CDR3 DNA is TGCGCCAGCAGCCCCATCGGAGGGACTGGTGAAAAACTGTTTTTT. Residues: CASSPIGGTGEKLFF.

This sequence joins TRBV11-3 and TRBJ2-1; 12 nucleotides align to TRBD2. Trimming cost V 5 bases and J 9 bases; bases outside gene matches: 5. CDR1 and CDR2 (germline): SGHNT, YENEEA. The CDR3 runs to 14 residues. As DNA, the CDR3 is TGTGCCAGCAGCCTAGCGGGGGGGCAAGTTGAGCAGTTCTTC. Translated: CASSLAGGQVEQFF.

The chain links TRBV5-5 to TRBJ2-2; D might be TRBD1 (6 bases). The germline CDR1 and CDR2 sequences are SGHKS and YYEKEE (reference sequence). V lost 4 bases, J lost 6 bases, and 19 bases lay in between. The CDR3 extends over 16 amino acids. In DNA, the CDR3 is TGTGCCAGCAGCCAGAGGACAGTCCCCCGCCCCGGGGAGCTGTTTTTT. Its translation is CASSQRTVPRPGELFF.

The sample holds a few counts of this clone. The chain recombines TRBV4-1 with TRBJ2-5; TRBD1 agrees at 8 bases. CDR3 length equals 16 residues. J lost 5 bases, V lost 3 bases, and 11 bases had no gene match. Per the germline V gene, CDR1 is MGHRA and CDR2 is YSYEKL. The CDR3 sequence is CASSQAQGASEETQYF. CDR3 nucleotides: TGCGCCAGCAGCCAGGCCCAGGGGGCGAGTGAGGAGACCCAGTACTTC.

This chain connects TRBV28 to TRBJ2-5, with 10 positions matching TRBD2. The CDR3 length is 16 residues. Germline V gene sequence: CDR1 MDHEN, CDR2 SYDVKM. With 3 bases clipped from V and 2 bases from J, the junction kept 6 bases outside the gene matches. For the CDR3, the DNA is TGTGCCAGCAGTTTTGGGGGACTAGCGTTACAAGAGACCCAGTACTTC. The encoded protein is CASSFGGLALQETQYF.

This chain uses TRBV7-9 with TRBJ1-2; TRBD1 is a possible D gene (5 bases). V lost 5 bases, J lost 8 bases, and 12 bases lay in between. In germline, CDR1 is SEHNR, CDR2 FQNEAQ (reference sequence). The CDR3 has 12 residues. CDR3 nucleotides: TGTGCCAGCAGCCCTCTAGGGGCCGGCTACACCTTC. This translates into CASSPLGAGYTF.

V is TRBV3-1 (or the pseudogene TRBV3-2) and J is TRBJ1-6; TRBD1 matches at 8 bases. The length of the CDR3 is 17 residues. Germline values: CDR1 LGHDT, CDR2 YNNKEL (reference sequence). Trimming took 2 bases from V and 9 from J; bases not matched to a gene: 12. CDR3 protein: CASSQPGTGRRRSPLHF. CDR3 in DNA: TGTGCCAGCAGCCAACCTGGGACAGGAAGGCGGCGTTCACCCCTCCACTTT.

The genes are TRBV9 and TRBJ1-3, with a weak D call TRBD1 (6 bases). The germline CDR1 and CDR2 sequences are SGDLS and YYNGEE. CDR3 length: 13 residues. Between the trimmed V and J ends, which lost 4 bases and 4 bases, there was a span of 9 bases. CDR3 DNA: TGTGCCAGCAGCCCAGGACAGGGAAACACCATATATTTT. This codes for CASSPGQGNTIYF. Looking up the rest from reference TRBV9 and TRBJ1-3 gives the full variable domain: DSGVTQTPKHLITATGQRVTLRCSPRSGDLSVYWYQQSLDQGLQFLIQYYNGEERAKGNILERFSAQQFPDLHSELNLSSLELGDSALYFCASSPGQGNTIYFGEGSWLTVV.

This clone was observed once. CDR3 nucleotides: TGTGCCAGCAGTTACGGAGAACAACTCCTCTATGGCTACACCTTC. Translating gives CASSYGEQLLYGYTF. The chain joins TRBV6-5 to TRBJ1-2; no firm D call. CDR3 length: 15 residues. Germline lookup yields CDR1 MNHEY and CDR2 SVGAGI. Between the trimmed V and J ends, which lost 2 bases and 4 bases, there was a span of 14 bases.

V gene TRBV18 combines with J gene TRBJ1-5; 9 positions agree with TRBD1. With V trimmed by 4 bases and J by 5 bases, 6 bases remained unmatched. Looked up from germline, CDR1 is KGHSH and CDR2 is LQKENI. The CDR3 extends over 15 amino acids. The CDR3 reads CASSLTGTGYQPQHF. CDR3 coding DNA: TGTGCCAGCTCACTTACCGGGACAGGGTATCAGCCCCAGCATTTT.

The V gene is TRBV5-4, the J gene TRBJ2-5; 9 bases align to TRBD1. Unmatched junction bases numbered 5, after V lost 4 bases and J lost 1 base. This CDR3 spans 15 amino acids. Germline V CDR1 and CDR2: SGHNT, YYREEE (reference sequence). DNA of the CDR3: TGTGCCAGCAGCCGAGGGGACAGGGCCCAAGAGACCCAGTACTTC. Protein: CASSRGDRAQETQYF.

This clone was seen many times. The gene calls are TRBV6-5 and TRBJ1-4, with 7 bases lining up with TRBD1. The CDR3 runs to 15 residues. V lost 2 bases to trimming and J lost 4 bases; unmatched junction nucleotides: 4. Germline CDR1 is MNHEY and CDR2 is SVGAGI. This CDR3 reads CASSYTGQINEKLFF. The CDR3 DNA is TGTGCCAGCAGTTACACGGGACAGATTAATGAAAAACTGTTTTTT.